The next 13 T cell receptor beta chains were all read from a single sample in a study of cytomegalovirus exposure and HLA in healthy donors. 60 Vbeta and 13 Jbeta primers were used in PCR. Measured with immunoSEQ multiplex PCR; TCRdb has only the in-frame clones, and not every one. The profile shows approximately 92,000 clones, 81% of them singletons. Sample: PBMCs. These receptors all come from a woman in her 70s in good health and CMV-seropositive.

The V and J genes are TRBV7-2 and TRBJ2-2; no reliable D call. Per the germline V gene, CDR1 is SGHTA and CDR2 is FQGNSA. CDR3 length: 16 residues. V was shortened by 0 bases and J by 5 bases, with 13 bases between the two germline ends. The CDR3 region has the DNA TGTGCCAGCAGCTTAGCCCCTGGGCCCGGTACCGGGGAGCTGTTTTTT. Protein sequence: CASSLAPGPGTGELFF. Full variable domain (outside the CDR3, taken from reference TRBV7-2 and TRBJ2-2): GAGVSQSPSNKVTEKGKDVELRCDPISGHTALYWYRQSLGQGLEFLIYFQGNSAPDKSGLPSDRFSAERTGGSVSTLTIQRTQQEDSAVYLCASSLAPGPGTGELFFGEGSRLTVL.

The rearrangement uses TRBV5-4 and TRBJ2-6, with D possibly matching TRBD1 (6 bases). The germline V and J ends were trimmed by 5 bases and 0 bases, with 9 bases remaining between them. In germline, CDR1 is SGHNT, CDR2 YYREEE (reference sequence). This CDR3 region has 15 residues. CDR3 region: CASRDSGSGANVLTF. The CDR3 DNA sequence: TGTGCCAGCAGGGACAGTGGCTCTGGGGCCAACGTCCTGACTTTC.

The genes are TRBV7-9 and TRBJ1-1; possible D gene TRBD1, 6 bases. This CDR3 is 14 amino acids long. V gave up 6 bases and J gave up 5 bases, with 16 bases separating them. CDR1 is SEHNR and CDR2 is FQNEAQ in the germline V gene (reference sequence). The CDR3 DNA reads TGTGCCAGCAGAAAAGGGCAGGGGCGGACTGAAGCTTTCTTT. It yields the protein CASRKGQGRTEAFF. Complete variable domain (other parts from reference TRBV7-9 and TRBJ1-1): DTGVSQNPRHKITKRGQNVTFRCDPISEHNRLYWYRQTLGQGPEFLTYFQNEAQLEKSRLLSDRFSAERPKGSFSTLEIQRTEQGDSAMYLCASRKGQGRTEAFFGQGTRLTVV.

Concerning this clone: At one end, the junction sequence differs from germline, possibly due to a read error. V usage is TRBV29-1 and J usage is TRBJ2-3, with D tentatively TRBD1 or TRBD2 (5 bases each). CDR1 is SQVTM, CDR2 ANQGSEA, per germline. The CDR3 runs to 13 residues. CDR3 sequence reads: CSFDSAGGDTQYF. The CDR3 DNA is TGCAGCTTTGACAGCGCAGGAGGAGATACGCAGTATTTT.

This rearrangement joins TRBV28 to TRBJ2-5; TRBD2 matches at 10 bases. J lost 4 bases, V lost 3 bases, and 23 bases had no gene match. The germline V gene encodes CDR1 MDHEN and CDR2 SYDVKM. This CDR3 is 21 amino acids long. The CDR3 DNA follows: TGTGCCAGCAGTTTTGGGGGAATTGCAGTATGGCTAGCGGGAGAACGAGAGACCCAGTACTTC. This gives the protein CASSFGGIAVWLAGERETQYF.

This sequence joins TRBV18 and TRBJ2-1, with 8 bases lining up with TRBD2. V was pared by 6 bases and J by 2 bases, with 12 bases of the junction left unmatched. Germline V gene data show CDR1 as KGHSH and CDR2 as LQKENI. This CDR3 has 17 residues. DNA of the CDR3: TGTGCCAGCTCTGCATCGACCGCGGGAGGAACCTACAATGAGCAGTTCTTC. This gives the protein CASSASTAGGTYNEQFF.

The chain is built from TRBV2 and TRBJ2-3; D remains ambiguous. V was clipped by 4 bases and J by 4 bases, with 6 bases between them. CDR3 length: 12 amino acids. Germline-derived CDR1 and CDR2 are SNHLY and FYNNEI. The CDR3 DNA follows: TGTGCCAGCAGTGCTAACCCAGATACGCAGTATTTT. Its translation is CASSANPDTQYF. Variable domain in full (rest from reference TRBV2 and TRBJ2-3): EPEVTQTPSHQVTQMGQEVILRCVPISNHLYFYWYRQILGQKVEFLVSFYNNEISEKSEIFDDQFSVERPDGSNFTLKIRSTKLEDSAMYFCASSANPDTQYFGPGTRLTVL.

This clone has just a few counts. V is TRBV11-2 and J is TRBJ2-5; 10 bases fit TRBD1. The ends lost 0 bases at V and 11 bases at J; junction bases unmatched: 9. Germline V gene data show CDR1 as SGHAT and CDR2 as FQNNGV. The CDR3 is 15 residues long. The CDR3, as DNA: TGTGCCAGCAGCTTAGATAGGACAGGGGGGAAAGAGCAGTACTTC. It specifies CASSLDRTGGKEQYF.

J is TRBJ2-1 and V is TRBV7-8; 8 bases line up with TRBD2. Germline V lookup: CDR1 SGHVS, CDR2 FQNEAQ. Unmatched junction bases numbered 4, after V lost 5 bases and J lost 4 bases. The CDR3 totals 14 residues. CDR3: CASSPTSGYNEQFF. CDR3 bases: TGTGCCAGCAGCCCTACTAGCGGTTACAATGAGCAGTTCTTC.

The V call is TRBV28, the J call TRBJ2-7; TRBD2 matches at 9 bases. The CDR3 has 14 residues. CDR1 is MDHEN and CDR2 is SYDVKM in the germline V gene. With 7 bases clipped from V and 2 bases from J, the junction kept 6 bases outside the gene matches. As DNA, the CDR3 is TGTGCCAGCATGAGCGGGAGGTTCCCCTACGAGCAGTACTTC. Its protein product is CASMSGRFPYEQYF.

The chain employs TRBV9 and TRBJ2-7; the D gene is possibly TRBD2 (5 bases). The CDR3 covers 15 residues. The V end lost 3 bases, the J end lost 0 bases, and 13 bases lay between the germline ends. Per germline, CDR1 SGDLS and CDR2 YYNGEE. CDR3 DNA sequence: TGTGCCAGCAGCGCCGCGGCGGGCCCCTCCTACGAGCAGTACTTC. This sequence encodes CASSAAAGPSYEQYF.

This chain connects TRBV7-8 to TRBJ1-5, with TRBD1 identical over 7 bases. CDR1 is SGHVS and CDR2 is FQNEAQ in the germline V gene. V gave up 5 bases and J gave up 2 bases; unmatched junction bases: 12. This CDR3 comprises 17 residues. The CDR3 DNA follows: TGTGCCAGCAGCACACGAGGGCACAGGGGAGGCAATCAGCCCCAGCATTTT. Encoded protein: CASSTRGHRGGNQPQHF. The full variable domain, its missing parts supplied by reference TRBV7-8 and TRBJ1-5, is GAGVSQSPRYKVAKRGQDVALRCDPISGHVSLFWYQQALGQGPEFLTYFQNEAQLDKSGLPSDRFFAERPEGSVSTLKIQRTQQEDSAVYLCASSTRGHRGGNQPQHFGDGTRLSIL.

This clone has a handful of counts. The chain combines TRBV5-4 with TRBJ2-7; the D is unclear. Trimming removed 5 bases at V and 0 bases at J, with 12 bases between. CDR1 SGHNT and CDR2 YYREEE come from the germline V gene (reference sequence). This CDR3 spans 14 amino acids. The DNA of the CDR3 is TGTGCCAGCAGTTCCGACATGTCCTCCTACGAGCAGTACTTC. Translation: CASSSDMSSYEQYF.